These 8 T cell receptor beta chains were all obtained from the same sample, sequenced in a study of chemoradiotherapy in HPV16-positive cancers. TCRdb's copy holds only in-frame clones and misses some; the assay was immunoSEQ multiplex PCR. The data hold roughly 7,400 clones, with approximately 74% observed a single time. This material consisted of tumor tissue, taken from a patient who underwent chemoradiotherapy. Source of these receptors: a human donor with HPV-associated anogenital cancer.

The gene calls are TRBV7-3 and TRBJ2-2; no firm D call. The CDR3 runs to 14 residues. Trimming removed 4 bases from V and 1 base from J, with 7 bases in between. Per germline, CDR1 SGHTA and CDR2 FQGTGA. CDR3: CASSSDGNTGELFF. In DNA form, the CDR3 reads TGTGCCAGCAGCTCGGACGGGAACACCGGGGAGCTGTTTTTT.

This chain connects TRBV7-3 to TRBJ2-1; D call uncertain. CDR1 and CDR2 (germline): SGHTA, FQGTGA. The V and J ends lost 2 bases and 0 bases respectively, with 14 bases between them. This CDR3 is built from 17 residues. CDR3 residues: CASSLVFPPSSYNEQFF. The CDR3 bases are TGTGCCAGCAGCTTAGTATTTCCACCCTCCTCCTACAATGAGCAGTTCTTC. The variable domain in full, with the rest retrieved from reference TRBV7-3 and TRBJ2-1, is GAGVSQTPSNKVTEKGKYVELRCDPISGHTALYWYRQSLGQGPEFLIYFQGTGAADDSGLPNDRFFAVRPEGSVSTLKIQRTERGDSAVYLCASSLVFPPSSYNEQFFGPGTRLTVL.

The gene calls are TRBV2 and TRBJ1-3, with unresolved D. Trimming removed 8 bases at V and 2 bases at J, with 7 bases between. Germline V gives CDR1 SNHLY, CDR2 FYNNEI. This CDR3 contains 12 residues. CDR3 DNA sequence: TGTGCCAGCGGGAGGGCTGGAAACACCATATATTTT. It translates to CASGRAGNTIYF.

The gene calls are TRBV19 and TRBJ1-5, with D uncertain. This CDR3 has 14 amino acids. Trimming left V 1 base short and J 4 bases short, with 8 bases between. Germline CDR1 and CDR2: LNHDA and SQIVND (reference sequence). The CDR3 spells CASSIGPGNQPQHF. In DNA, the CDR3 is TGTGCCAGTAGTATAGGCCCGGGGAATCAGCCCCAGCATTTT. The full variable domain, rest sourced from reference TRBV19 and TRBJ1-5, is DGGITQSPKYLFRKEGQNVTLSCEQNLNHDAMYWYRQDPGQGLRLIYYSQIVNDFQKGDIAEGYSVSREKKESFPLTVTSAQKNPTAFYLCASSIGPGNQPQHFGDGTRLSIL.

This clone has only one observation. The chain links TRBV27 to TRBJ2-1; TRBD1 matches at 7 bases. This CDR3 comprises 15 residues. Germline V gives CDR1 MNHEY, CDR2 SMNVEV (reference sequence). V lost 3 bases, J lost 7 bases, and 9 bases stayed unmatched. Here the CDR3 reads CASSFFDRDANEQFF. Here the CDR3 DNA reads TGTGCCAGCAGTTTCTTCGACAGGGACGCGAATGAGCAGTTCTTC.

DNA of the CDR3: TGCGCCAGCAGCTTGGGGGGACAGAGCGAGCAGTACTTC. It yields the protein CASSLGGQSEQYF. The V and J genes are TRBV5-1 and TRBJ2-7; 7 bases fit TRBD1. The V and J ends lost 0 bases and 6 bases, in that order; junction bases with no gene match: 3. The CDR3 consists of 13 residues. Germline CDR1 and CDR2: SGHRS and YFSETQ.

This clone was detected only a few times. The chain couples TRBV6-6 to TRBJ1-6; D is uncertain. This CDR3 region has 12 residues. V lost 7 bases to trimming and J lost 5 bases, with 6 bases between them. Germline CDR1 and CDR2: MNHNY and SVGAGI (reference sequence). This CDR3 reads CASTADNSPLHF. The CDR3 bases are TGTGCCAGCACCGCCGATAATTCACCCCTCCACTTT.

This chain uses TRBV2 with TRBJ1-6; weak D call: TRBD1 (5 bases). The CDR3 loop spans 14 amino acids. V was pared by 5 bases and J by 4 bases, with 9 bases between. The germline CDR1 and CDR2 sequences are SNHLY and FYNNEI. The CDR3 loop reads CASSTDRYNSPLHF. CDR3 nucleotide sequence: TGTGCCAGCAGTACCGACAGATATAATTCACCCCTCCACTTT.